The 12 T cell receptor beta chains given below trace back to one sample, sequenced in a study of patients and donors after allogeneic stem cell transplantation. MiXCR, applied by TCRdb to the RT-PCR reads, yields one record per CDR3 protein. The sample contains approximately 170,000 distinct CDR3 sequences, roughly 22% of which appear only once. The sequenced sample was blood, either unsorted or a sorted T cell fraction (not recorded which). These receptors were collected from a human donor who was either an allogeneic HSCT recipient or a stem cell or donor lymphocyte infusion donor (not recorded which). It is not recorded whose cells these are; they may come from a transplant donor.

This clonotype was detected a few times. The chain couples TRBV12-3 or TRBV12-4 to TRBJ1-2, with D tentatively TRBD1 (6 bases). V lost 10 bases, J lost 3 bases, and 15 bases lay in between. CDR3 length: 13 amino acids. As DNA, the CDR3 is TGTGCCATCCGACCAGGGGCGGACTATGGCTACACCTTC. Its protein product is CAIRPGADYGYTF.

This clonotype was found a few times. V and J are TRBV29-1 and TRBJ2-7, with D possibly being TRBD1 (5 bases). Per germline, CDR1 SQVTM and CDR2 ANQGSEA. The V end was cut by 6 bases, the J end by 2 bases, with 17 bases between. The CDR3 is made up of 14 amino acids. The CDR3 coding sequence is TGCAGCGTCAAGACAGCCTCCTCAACCTACGAGCAGTACTTC. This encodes CSVKTASSTYEQYF.

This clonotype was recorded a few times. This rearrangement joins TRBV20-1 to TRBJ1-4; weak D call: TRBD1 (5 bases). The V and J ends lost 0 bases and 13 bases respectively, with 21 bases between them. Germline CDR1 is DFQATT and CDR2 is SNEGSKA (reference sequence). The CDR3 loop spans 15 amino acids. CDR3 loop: CSARDLSLRADILFF. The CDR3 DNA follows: TGCAGTGCTAGAGATCTCAGCTTGCGCGCGGACATACTGTTTTTT.

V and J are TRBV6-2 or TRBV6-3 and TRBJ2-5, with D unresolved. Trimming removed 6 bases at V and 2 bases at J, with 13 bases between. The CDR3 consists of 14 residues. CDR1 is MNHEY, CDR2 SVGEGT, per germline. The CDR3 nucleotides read TGTGCCAGCAGCCTAGGGTCAGATCAAGAGACCCAGTACTTC. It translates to CASSLGSDQETQYF.

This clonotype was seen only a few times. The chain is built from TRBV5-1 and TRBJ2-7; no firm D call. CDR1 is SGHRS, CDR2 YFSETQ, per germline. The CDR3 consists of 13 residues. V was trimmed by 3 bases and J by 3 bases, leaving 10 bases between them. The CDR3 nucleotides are TGCGCCAGCAGCTACGTGGTCGACTACGAGCAGTACTTC. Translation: CASSYVVDYEQYF.

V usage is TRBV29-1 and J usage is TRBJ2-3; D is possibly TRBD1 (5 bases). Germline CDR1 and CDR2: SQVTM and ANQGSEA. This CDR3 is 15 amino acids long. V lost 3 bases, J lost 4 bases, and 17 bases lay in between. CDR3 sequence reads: CSVDPTAPPADTQYF. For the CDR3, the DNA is TGCAGCGTTGACCCGACAGCTCCTCCGGCAGATACGCAGTATTTT.

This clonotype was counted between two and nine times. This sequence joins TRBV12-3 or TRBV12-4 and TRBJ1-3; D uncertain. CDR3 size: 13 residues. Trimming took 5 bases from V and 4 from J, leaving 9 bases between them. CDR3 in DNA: TGTGCCAGCAGTCCAACAATCGGAAACACCATATATTTT. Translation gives CASSPTIGNTIYF.

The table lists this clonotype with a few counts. CDR3 loop: CASSNNAGEAFF. CDR3 DNA: TGTGCCAGCAGTAACAATGCGGGTGAAGCTTTCTTT. The rearrangement uses TRBV12-3 or TRBV12-4 and TRBJ1-1; the D is unclear. The CDR3 has 12 amino acids. V shed 5 bases and J shed 7 bases, with 11 bases lying between them.

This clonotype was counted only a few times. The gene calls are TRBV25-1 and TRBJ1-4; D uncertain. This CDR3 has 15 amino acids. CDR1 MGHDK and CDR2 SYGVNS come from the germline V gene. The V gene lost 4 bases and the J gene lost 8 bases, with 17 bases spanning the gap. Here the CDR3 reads CASSGSSRPGEKLFF. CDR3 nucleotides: TGTGCCAGCAGTGGATCGTCCAGGCCTGGGGAAAAACTGTTTTTT.

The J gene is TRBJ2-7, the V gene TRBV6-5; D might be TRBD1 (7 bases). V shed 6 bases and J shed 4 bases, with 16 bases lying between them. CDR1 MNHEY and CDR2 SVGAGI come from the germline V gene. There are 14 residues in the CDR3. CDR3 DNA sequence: TGTGCCAGCAGGCCACCAGGGGGGATTTACGAGCAGTACTTC. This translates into CASRPPGGIYEQYF.

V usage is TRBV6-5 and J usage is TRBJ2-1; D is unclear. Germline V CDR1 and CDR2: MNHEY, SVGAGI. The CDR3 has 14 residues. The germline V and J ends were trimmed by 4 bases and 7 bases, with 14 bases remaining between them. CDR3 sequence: CASSSLIHGNEQFF. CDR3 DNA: TGTGCCAGCAGTTCCCTGATTCACGGGAATGAGCAGTTCTTC.

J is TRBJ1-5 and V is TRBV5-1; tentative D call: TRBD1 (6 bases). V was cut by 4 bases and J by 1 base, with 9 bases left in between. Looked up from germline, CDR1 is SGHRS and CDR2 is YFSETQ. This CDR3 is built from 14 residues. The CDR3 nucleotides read TGCGCCAGCAGCAAGGGGGAAAGCAATCAGCCCCAGCATTTT. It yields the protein CASSKGESNQPQHF. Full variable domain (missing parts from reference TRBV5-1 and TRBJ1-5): KAGVTQTPRYLIKTRGQQVTLSCSPISGHRSVSWYQQTPGQGLQFLFEYFSETQRNKGNFPGRFSGRQFSNSRSEMNVSTLELGDSALYLCASSKGESNQPQHFGDGTRLSIL.